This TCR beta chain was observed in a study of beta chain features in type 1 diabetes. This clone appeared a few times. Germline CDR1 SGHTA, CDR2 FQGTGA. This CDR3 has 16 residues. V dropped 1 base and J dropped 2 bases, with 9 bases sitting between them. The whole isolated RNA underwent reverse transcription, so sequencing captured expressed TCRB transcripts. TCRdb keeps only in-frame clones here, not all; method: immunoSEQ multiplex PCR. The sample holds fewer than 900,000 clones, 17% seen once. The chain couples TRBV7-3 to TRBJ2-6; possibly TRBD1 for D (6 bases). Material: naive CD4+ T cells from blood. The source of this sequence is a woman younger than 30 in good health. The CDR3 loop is CASSLKGTPGANVLTF. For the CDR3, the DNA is TGTGCCAGCAGCTTAAAGGGGACACCTGGGGCCAACGTCCTGACTTTC. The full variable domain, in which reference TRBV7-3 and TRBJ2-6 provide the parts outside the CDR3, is GAGVSQTPSNKVTEKGKYVELRCDPISGHTALYWYRQSLGQGPEFLIYFQGTGAADDSGLPNDRFFAVRPEGSVSTLKIQRTERGDSAVYLCASSLKGTPGANVLTFGAGSRLTVL.